This TCR beta chain was recovered during a study of T cells after yellow fever vaccination. Regarding the study as a whole: Relatively few clonotypes were ones that appeared in both CD4 and CD8 compartments. Peaking on day 5 versus 15, the secondary response was faster but weaker.

A remark on this clonotype: Its cognate antigen is unknown. A read error may account for a junction end that differs from germline.

The CDR3 is 17 residues long. Germline V gene sequence: CDR1 SGHTA, CDR2 FQGNSA. The authors made TCR cDNA by 5'RACE template switching, adding a universal primer site and UMIs. MiXCR, run by TCRdb on the 5' RACE reads, gives a single entry per CDR3 protein. This sample has some 340,000 distinct CDR3 sequences, with over 4% found just once. This chain connects TRBV7-2 to TRBJ1-5, with 10 bases identical to TRBD1. The TCR sequence derives from a man aged 18 to 29 who received the YFV17D yellow fever vaccine. The sequenced sample was PBMCs, obtained 5 days after the yellow fever booster vaccination. In nucleotides, the CDR3 is TGTGCCAGCAGCTTAGAGTGGGACAGGGGAGTTCGTCAGCCCCAGCAATTT. Translated, it gives CASSLEWDRGVRQPQQF.